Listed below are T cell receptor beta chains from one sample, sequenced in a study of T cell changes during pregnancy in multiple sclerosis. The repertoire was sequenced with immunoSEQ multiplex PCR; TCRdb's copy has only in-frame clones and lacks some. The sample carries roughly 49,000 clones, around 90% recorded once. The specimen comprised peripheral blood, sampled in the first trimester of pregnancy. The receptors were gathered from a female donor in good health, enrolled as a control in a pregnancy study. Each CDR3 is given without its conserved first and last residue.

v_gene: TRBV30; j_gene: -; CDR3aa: AWRMAISRDRPSYEQY
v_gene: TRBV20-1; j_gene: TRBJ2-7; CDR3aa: SARLVGEQY
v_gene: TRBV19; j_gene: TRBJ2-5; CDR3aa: ASSIPGQVETQY
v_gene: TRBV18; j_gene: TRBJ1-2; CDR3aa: ASSPPQRLYGYT
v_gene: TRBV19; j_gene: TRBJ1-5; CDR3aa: ASVQGGGNQPQH
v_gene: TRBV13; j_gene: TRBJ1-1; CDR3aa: ASSLGLKNTEAF
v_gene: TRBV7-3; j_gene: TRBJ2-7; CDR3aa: ASSFKGNDEQY
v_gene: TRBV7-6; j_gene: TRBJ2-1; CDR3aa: ASSLRRTWTSGDNEQF
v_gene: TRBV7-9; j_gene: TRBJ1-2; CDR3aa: ASSPPTGYGYT
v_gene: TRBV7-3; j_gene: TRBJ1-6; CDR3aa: ASSHGPSGGVSPLH
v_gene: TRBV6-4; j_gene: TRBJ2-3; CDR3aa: ASSPGTSTDTQY
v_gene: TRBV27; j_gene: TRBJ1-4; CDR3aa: ASSLRQGKAEKLF
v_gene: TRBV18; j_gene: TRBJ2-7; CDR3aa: ASSQGDEQY
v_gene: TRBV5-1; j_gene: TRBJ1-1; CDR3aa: ASSLVAGQGEAF
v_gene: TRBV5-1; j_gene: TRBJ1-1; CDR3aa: ASSRGTANTEAF
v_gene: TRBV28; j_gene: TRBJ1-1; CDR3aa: ASMSGQWNTEAF
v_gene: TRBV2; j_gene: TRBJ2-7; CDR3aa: ASSGTGTYEQY
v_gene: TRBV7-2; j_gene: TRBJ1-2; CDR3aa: ASSSGQGRGYT
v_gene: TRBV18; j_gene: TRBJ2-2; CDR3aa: ASSPRTANTGELF
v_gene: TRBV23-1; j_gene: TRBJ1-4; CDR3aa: ASSHRHGGEKLF
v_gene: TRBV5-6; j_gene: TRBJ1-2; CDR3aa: ASSARTGFRYGYT
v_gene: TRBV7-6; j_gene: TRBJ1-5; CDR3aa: ASSLGAAGYNQPQH
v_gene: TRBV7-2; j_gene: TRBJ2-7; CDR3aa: ASSPFGGAYEQY
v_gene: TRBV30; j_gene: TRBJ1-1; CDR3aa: AWSAENTEAF
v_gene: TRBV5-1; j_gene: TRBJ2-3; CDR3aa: ASSWGQSTDTQY
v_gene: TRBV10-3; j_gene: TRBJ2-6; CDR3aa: AIRGAHNSGANVLT
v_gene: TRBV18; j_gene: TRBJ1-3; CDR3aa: ASSATGLNTIY
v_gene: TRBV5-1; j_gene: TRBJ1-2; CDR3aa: ASTGTGGDYGYT
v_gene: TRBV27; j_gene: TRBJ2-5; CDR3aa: ASSFLGKETQY
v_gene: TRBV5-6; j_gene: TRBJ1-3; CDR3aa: ASSLGLFPSGNTIY
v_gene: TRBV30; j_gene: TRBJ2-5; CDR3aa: AWSVPGHAFLGTQY
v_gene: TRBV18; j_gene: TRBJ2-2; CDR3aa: ASSPPRENTGELF
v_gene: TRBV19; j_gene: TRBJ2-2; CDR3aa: ASTHRGPGELF
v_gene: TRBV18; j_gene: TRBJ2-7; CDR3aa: ASSPRQGALYEQY
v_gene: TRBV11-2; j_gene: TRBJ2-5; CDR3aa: ASSLDRGNGETQY
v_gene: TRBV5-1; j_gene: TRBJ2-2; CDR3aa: ASSVSGANTGELF
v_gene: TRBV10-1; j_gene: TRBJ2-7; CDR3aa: ASSDRGHRSSYEQY
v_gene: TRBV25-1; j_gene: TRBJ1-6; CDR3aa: ASSPSGNSPLH
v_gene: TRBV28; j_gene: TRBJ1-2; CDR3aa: ASSWDRDYGYT
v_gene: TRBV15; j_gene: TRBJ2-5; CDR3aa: ATSRNSPAGGLQETQY
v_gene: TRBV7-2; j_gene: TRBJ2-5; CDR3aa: ASSLGGDATQY
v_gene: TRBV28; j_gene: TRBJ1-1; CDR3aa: ASSLAAADTEAF
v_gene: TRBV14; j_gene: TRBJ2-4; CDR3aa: ASSRNRDRGLSKNIQY
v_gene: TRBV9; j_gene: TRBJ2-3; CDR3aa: ASSAIEGTQY
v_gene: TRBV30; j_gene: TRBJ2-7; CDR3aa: AWETGTDYEQY
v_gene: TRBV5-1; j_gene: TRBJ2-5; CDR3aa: ASSFTRTRQETQY
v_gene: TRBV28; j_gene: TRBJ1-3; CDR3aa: ASGHSGNTIY
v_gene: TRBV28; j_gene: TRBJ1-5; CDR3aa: ASSRGQPQH
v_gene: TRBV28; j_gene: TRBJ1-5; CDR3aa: ASRSPRGRGYSNQPQH
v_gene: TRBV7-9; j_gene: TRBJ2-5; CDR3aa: ASSLQGITETQY
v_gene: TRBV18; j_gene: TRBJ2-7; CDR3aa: ASSPPGQRVDSYEQY
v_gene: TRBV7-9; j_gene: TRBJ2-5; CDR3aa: ASSSLEVAGGYQETQY
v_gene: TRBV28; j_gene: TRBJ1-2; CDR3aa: ASSSSPGQGGGYT
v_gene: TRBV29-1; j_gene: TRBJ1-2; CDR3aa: SVEDLRQGGYGYT
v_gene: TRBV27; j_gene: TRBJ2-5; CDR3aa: ASSSRGGTSGRPQETQY
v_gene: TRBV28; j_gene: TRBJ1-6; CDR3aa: ASRDGDLDNSPLH